The text below deals with one TCR beta chain. No antigen is known for it. From germline, CDR1 is MNHEY and CDR2 SVGAGI. This CDR3 spans 13 amino acids. Trimming took 6 bases from V and 7 from J; bases not matched to a gene: 5. Sorting that relied on CD45RO/CCR7/CD25/CD127/CD95/CD27 yielded CD4+ naive, central memory, regulatory and stem cell-like memory cells. These data originate in a study of beta chain features in type 1 diabetes. The isolated RNA, all of it, was reverse transcribed, so expressed TCRB transcripts were what got sequenced. Assay used: immunoSEQ multiplex PCR; TCRdb lists only in-frame clones, some missing. The sample has around 190,000 clones, around an eighth seen once. Study-wide findings and caveats: Moderate yet significant TCRB CDR3 shortening was seen in Type 1 diabetes patients in all four CD4+ subsets.

This clonotype was obtained from a woman aged 18-30 years in good health. The chain joins TRBV6-5 to TRBJ1-5; 8 bases are shared with TRBD1. Sequencing was carried out using central memory CD4+ T cells from blood. CDR3: CASSQDRAQPQHF. The CDR3 nucleotides are TGTGCCAGCAGCCAGGACAGGGCGCAGCCCCAGCATTTT.